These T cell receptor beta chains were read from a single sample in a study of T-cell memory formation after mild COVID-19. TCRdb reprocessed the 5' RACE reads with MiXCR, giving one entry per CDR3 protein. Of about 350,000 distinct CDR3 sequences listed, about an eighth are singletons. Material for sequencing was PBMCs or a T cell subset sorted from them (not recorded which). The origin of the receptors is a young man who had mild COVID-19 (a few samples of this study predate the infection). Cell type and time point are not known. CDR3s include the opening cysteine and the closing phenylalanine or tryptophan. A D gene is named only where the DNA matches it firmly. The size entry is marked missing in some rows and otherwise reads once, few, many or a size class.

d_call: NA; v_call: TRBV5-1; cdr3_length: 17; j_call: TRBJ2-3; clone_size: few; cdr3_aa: CASSFGGESTSTDTQYF; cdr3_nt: TGCGCCAGCAGCTTTGGCGGGGAGTCAACTAGCACAGATACGCAGTATTTT
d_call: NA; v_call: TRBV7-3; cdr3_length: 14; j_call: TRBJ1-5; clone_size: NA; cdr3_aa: CASSPGPTSQPQHF; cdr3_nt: TGTGCCAGCAGCCCGGGACCGACGAGCCAGCCCCAGCATTTT
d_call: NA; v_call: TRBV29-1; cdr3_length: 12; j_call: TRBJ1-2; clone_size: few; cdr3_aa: CSVAEGRRGYTF; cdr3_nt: TGCAGCGTTGCAGAAGGCCGTCGGGGCTACACCTTC
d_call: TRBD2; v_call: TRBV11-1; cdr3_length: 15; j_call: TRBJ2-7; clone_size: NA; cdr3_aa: CATERERGSSYEQYF; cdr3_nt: TGTGCCACCGAGAGGGAGCGGGGGAGCTCCTACGAGCAGTACTTC
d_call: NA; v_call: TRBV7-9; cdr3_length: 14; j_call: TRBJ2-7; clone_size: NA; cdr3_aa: CASSSGPTSYEQYF; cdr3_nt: TGTGCCAGCAGCTCGGGCCCCACCTCCTACGAGCAGTACTTC
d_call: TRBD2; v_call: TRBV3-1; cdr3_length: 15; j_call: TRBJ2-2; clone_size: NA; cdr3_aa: CASSHVGTNPGELFF; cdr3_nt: TGTGCCAGCAGCCACGTTGGGACTAATCCCGGGGAGCTGTTTTTT
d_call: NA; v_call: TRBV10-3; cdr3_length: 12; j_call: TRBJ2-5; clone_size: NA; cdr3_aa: CAIMGGGETQYF; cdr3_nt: TGTGCCATCATGGGAGGCGGAGAGACCCAGTACTTC
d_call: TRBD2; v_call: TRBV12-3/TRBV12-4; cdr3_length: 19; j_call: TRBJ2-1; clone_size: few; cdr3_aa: CASNWASGGIVSSYNEQFF; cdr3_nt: TGTGCCAGCAATTGGGCTAGCGGGGGGATCGTTAGCTCCTACAATGAGCAGTTCTTC
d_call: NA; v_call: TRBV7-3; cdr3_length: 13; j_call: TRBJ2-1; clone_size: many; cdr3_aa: CASSPSPEDEQFF; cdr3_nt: TGTGCCAGCAGCCCGAGCCCGGAGGATGAGCAGTTCTTC
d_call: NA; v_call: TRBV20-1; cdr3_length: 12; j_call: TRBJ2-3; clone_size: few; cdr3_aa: CSARGAADTQYF; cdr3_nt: TGCAGTGCTAGAGGGGCGGCAGATACGCAGTATTTT
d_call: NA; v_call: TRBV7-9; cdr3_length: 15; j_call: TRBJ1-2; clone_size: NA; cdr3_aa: CASSLARASLDGYTF; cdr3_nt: TGTGCCAGCAGCTTAGCGAGGGCGTCCCTTGATGGCTACACCTTC
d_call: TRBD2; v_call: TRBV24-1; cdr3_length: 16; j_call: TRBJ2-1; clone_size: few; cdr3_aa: CATSASTGGPYNEQFF; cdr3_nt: TGTGCCACCAGTGCGAGCACGGGGGGGCCGTATAATGAGCAGTTCTTC
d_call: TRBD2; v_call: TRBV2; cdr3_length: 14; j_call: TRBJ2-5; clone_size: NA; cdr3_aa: CASSGWGGKETQYF; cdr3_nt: TGTGCCAGCAGTGGGTGGGGGGGTAAAGAGACCCAGTACTTC
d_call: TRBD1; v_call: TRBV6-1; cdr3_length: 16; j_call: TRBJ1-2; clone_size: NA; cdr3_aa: CASRHISGGTSYGYTF; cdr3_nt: TGTGCCAGCAGACACATCTCAGGGGGAACGAGCTATGGCTACACCTTC
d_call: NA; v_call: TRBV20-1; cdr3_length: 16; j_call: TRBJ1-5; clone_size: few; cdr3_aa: CSARDRILGRNQPQHF; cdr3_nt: TGCAGTGCTAGAGACCGAATCTTGGGGCGCAATCAGCCCCAGCATTTT
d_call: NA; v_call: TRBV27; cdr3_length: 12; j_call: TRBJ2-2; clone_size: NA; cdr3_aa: CASQGIAGELFF; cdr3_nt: TGTGCCAGTCAGGGTATCGCCGGGGAGCTGTTTTTT
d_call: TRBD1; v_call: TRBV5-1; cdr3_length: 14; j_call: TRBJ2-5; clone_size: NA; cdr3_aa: CASSTGQIQETQYF; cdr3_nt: TGCGCCAGCAGCACGGGACAGATCCAAGAGACCCAGTACTTC
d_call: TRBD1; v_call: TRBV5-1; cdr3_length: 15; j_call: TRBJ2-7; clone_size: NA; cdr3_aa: CASSFTTGGFYEQYF; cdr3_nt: TGCGCCAGCAGCTTTACGACAGGGGGTTTCTACGAGCAGTACTTC
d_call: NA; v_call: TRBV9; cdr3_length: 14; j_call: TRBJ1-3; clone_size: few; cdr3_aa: CASSFELSGNTIYF; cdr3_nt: TGTGCCAGCAGCTTCGAACTCTCTGGAAACACCATATATTTT
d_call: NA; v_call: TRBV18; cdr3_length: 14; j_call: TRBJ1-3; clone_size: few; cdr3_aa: CASSRDGRGNTIYF; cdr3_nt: TGTGCCAGCTCACGGGACGGAAGAGGAAACACCATATATTTT
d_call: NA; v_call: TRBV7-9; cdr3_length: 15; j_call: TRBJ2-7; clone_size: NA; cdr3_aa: CASSLTQTVSYEQYF; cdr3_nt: TGTGCCAGCAGCCTAACCCAAACAGTATCCTACGAGCAGTACTTC
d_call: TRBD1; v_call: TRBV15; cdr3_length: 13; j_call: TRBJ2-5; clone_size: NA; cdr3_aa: CATSDRAQETQYF; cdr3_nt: TGTGCCACCTCTGACAGGGCCCAAGAGACCCAGTACTTC
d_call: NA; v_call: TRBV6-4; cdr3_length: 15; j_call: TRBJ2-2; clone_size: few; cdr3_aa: CATRNRDGYAGELFF; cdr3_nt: TGTGCCACCCGGAACCGGGACGGGTACGCCGGGGAGCTGTTTTTT
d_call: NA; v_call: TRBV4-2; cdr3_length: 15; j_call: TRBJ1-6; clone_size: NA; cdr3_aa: CASSQDTGYGSPLHF; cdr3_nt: TGTGCCAGCAGCCAAGATACGGGGTACGGTTCACCCCTCCACTTT
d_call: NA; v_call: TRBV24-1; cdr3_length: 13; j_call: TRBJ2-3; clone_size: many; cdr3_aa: CATSRPVADTQYF; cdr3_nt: TGTGCCACCAGTAGACCCGTCGCGGATACGCAGTATTTT
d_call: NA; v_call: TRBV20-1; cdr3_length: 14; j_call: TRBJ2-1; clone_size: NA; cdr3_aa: CSARDLAIGNEQFF; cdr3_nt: TGCAGTGCTAGAGATCTAGCTATTGGGAATGAGCAGTTCTTC
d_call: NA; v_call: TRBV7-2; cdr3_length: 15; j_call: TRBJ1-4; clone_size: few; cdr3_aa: CASSSLGGRIEKLFF; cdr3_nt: TGTGCCAGCAGCTCCCTAGGGGGGAGGATTGAAAAACTGTTTTTT
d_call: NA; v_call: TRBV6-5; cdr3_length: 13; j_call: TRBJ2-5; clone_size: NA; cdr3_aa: CASSYSRGQGQYF; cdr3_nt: TGTGCCAGCAGTTACTCGAGAGGGCAAGGCCAGTACTTC
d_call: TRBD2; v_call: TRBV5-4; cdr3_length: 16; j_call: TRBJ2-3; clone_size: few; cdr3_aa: CASSSGLAGGGDTQYF; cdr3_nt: TGTGCCAGCAGCTCGGGGCTAGCGGGGGGAGGAGATACGCAGTATTTT
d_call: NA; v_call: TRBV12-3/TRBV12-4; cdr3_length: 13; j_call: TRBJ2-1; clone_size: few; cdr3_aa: CATRNGAYNEQFF; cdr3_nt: TGTGCCACCAGAAACGGGGCCTACAATGAGCAGTTCTTC
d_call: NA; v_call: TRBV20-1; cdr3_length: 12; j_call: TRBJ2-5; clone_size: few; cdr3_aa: CSNLGGRETQYF; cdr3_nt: TGCAGTAACTTGGGGGGGCGAGAGACCCAGTACTTC
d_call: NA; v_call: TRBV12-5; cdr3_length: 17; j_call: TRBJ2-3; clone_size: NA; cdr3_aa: CASAAGPNPLFTDTQYF; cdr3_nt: TGTGCTAGTGCCGCGGGCCCGAACCCGTTGTTCACAGATACGCAGTATTTT
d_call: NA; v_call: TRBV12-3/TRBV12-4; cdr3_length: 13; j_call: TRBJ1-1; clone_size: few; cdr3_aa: CASSFAPNTEAFF; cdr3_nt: TGTGCCAGCAGTTTCGCCCCAAACACTGAAGCTTTCTTT
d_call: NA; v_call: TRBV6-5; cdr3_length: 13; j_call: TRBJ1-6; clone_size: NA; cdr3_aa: CASSYGFGSPLHF; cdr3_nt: TGTGCCAGCAGTTACGGATTTGGTTCACCCCTCCACTTT
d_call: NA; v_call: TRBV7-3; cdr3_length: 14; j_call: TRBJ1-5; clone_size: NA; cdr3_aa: CASSLRAGEGPQHF; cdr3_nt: TGTGCCAGCAGCTTACGGGCCGGCGAGGGGCCCCAGCATTTT
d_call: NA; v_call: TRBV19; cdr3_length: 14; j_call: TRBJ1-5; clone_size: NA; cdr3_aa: CASSTGGSNQPQHF; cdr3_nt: TGTGCCAGTAGTACAGGTGGGAGCAATCAGCCCCAGCATTTT
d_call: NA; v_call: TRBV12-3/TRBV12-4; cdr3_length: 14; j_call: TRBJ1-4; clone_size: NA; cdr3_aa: CASSFLQSNEKLFF; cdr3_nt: TGTGCCAGCAGTTTTTTACAGTCTAATGAAAAACTGTTTTTT
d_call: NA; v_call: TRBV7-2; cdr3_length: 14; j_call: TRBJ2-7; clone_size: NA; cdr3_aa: CASSTAVESYEQYF; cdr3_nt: TGTGCCAGCAGCACCGCAGTAGAGTCCTACGAGCAGTACTTC
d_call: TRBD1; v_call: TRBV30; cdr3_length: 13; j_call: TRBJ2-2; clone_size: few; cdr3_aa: CAVGDSNTGELFF; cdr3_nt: TGTGCCGTCGGGGACAGTAACACCGGGGAGCTGTTTTTT
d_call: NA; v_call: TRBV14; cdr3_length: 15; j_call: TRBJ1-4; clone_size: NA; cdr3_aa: CASSLGLTTNEKLFF; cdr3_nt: TGTGCCAGCAGCCTAGGACTGACAACTAATGAAAAACTGTTTTTT
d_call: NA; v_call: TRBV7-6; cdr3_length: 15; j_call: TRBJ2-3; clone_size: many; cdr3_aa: CASSLGLGVADTQYF; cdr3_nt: TGTGCCAGCAGCTTAGGTCTGGGGGTGGCAGATACGCAGTATTTT
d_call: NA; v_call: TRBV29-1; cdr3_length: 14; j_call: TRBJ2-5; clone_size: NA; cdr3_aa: CSVRKPGLQETQYF; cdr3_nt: TGCAGCGTTAGGAAGCCGGGACTGCAAGAGACCCAGTACTTC
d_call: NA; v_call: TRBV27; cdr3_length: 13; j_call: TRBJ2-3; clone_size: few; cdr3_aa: CASTTLGADTQYF; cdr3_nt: TGTGCCAGCACCACCCTCGGCGCAGATACGCAGTATTTT
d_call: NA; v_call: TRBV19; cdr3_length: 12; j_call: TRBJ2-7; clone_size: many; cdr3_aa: CASSSGSYEQYF; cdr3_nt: TGCGCCAGCAGCTCCGGGTCCTACGAGCAGTACTTC
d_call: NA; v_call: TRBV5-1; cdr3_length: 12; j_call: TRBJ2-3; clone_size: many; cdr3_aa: CASSLAGDTQYF; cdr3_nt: TGTGCCAGCAGTTTGGCGGGAGATACGCAGTATTTT
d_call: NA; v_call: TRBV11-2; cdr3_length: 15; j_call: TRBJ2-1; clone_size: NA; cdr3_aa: CASSTVYREGNEQFF; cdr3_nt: TGTGCCAGCAGCACCGTCTACAGGGAGGGAAATGAGCAGTTCTTC
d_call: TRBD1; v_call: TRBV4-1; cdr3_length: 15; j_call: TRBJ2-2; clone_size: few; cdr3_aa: CASSHPGQGTGELFF; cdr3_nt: TGCGCCAGCAGCCACCCGGGACAGGGGACCGGGGAGCTGTTTTTT
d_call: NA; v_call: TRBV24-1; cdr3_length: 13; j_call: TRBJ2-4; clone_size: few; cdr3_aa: CATSDKTDGIQYF; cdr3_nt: TGTGCCACCAGTGATAAAACTGATGGAATTCAGTACTTC
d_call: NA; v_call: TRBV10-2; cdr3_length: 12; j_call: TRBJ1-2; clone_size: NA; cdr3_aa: CASSAIYYGYTF; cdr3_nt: TGCGCCAGCAGCGCCATCTACTATGGCTACACCTTC
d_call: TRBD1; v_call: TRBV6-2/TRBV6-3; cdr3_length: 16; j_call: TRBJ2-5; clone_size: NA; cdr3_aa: CASSYETGAYQETQYF; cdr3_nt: TGTGCCAGCAGTTACGAGACAGGGGCCTACCAAGAGACCCAGTACTTC
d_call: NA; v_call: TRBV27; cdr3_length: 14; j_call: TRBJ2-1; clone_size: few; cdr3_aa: CASSRGLRGNEQFF; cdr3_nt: TGTGCCAGCAGTCGGGGACTCAGGGGGAATGAGCAGTTCTTC
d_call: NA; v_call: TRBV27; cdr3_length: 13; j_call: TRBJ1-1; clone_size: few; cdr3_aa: CATGASPGTEAFF; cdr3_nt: TGTGCCACGGGGGCTAGTCCGGGAACTGAAGCTTTCTTT
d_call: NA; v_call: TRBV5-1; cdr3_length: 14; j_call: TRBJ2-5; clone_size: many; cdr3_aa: CASSRGQAQETQYF; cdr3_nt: TGCGCCAGCAGCCGGGGGCAGGCCCAAGAGACCCAGTACTTC
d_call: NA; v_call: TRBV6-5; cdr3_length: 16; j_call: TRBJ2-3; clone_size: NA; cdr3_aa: CASSLTLIPSTDTQYF; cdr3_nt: TGTGCCAGCTCTTTAACCTTGATCCCTAGCACAGATACGCAGTATTTT